In this sample, the clone carrying this T cell receptor (beta chain) turned up many times. Its target is not known. Researchers prepared the TCRbeta library using unique molecular identifiers, the study reports. TCRdb redid the calling of the PCR reads with MiXCR, one entry per CDR3 protein. The sample has approximately 97,000 distinct CDR3 sequences, 6% to 9% seen once; the top ten hold over 15%. The CDR3 has 14 residues. V trimming: 0 bases; J trimming: 8 bases; junction bases outside the gene matches: 7. The germline gives CDR1 DFQATT, CDR2 SNEGSKA (reference sequence). The record originates from a study of T-cell reconstitution after alpha-beta-depleted transplantation in children. General study points: From newly produced T cells came most of the T-cell counts and diversity one year after transplant. Alpha-beta T cells present about two months after transplant were reported to originate from several hundred expanded graft clones. Recipient T cells and thymic progenitors that survived were the source of the high TCRbeta diversity seen at day 60 in some patients.

The clonotype originates from a boy aged 2 to 9 with acute lymphoblastic leukemia, due to receive a stem cell transplant. The source material was PBMCs, sampled before TCRalphabeta/CD19-depleted stem cell transplant. J is TRBJ2-1 and V is TRBV20-1; 7 nucleotides match TRBD2. The CDR3 bases are TGCAGTGCTAGAGATGCCGGGGGGTGGGATGAGCAGTTCTTC. Protein: CSARDAGGWDEQFF.